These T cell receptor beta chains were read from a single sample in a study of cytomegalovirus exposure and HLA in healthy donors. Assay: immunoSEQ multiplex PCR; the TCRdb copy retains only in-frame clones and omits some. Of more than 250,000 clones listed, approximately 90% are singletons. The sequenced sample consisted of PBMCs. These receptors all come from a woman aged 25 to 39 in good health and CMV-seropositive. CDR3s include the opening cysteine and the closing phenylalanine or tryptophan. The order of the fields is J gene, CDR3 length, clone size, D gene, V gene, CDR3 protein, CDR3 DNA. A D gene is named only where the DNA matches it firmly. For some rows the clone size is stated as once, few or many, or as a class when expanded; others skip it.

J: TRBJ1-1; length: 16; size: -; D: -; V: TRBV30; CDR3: CAWRPWGAGWNTEAFF; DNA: TGTGCCTGGCGCCCTTGGGGGGCAGGTTGGAACACTGAAGCTTTCTTT
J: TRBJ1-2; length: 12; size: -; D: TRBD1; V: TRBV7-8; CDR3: CASRQTGGGYTF; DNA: TGTGCCAGCAGGCAGACAGGGGGAGGCTACACCTTC
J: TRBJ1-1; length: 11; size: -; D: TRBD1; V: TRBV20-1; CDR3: CSAGTGDRAFF; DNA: TGCAGTGCTGGGACAGGGGATCGGGCTTTCTTT
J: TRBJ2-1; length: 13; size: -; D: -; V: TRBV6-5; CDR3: CASSFGSFNEQFF; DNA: TGTGCCAGCAGTTTTGGGTCGTTCAATGAGCAGTTCTTC
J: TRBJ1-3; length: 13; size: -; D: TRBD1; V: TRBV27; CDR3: CASGDRGVHTIYF; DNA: TGTGCCAGCGGGGACAGGGGAGTGCACACCATATATTTT
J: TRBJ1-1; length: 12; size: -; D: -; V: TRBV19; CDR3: CASLLGGTEAFF; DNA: TGTGCCAGCCTGTTGGGGGGCACTGAAGCTTTCTTT
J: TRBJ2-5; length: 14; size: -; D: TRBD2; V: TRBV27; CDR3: CASSFVGGMETQYF; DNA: TGTGCCAGCAGTTTCGTGGGAGGGATGGAGACCCAGTACTTC
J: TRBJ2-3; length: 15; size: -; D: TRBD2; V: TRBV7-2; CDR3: CASRTSGGITDTQYF; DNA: TGTGCCAGCAGAACTAGCGGGGGGATCACAGATACGCAGTATTTT
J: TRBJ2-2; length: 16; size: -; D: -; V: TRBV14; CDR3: CASSHLPRRNTGELFF; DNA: TGTGCCAGCAGTCATCTTCCTAGGAGGAACACCGGGGAGCTGTTTTTT
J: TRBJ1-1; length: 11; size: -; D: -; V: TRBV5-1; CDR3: CASSLDGEAFF; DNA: TGCGCCAGCAGCCTGGACGGTGAAGCTTTCTTT
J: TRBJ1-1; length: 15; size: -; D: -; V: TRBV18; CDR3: CASSLQDSTNTEAFF; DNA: TGTGCCAGCTCACTCCAAGACAGTACGAACACTGAAGCTTTCTTT
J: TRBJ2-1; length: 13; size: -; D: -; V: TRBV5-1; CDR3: CASSGPGLNEQFF; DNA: TGCGCCAGCAGCGGACCCGGGCTCAATGAGCAGTTCTTC
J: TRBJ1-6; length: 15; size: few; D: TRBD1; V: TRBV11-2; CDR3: CASSPTGGTNSPLHF; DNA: TGTGCCAGCAGCCCAACAGGGGGGACTAATTCACCCCTCCACTTT
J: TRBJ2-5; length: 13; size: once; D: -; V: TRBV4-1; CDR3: CASSQVAVETQYF; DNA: TGCGCCAGCAGCCAAGTCGCGGTAGAGACCCAGTACTTC
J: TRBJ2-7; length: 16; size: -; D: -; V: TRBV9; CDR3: CASSVGHRVESYEQYF; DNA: TGTGCCAGCAGCGTAGGACACAGGGTGGAAAGTTACGAGCAGTACTTC
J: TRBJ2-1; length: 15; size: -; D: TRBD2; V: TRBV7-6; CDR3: CASSTLGLAGLEQFF; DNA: TGTGCCAGCAGTACACTGGGACTAGCGGGCCTTGAGCAGTTCTTC
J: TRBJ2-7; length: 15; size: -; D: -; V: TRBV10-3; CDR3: CAISNYGGARYEQYF; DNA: TGTGCCATCAGTAACTATGGGGGGGCACGGTACGAGCAGTACTTC
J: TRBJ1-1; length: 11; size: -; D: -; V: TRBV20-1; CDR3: CSAVRATEAFF; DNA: TGCAGTGCCGTTCGGGCCACTGAAGCTTTCTTT
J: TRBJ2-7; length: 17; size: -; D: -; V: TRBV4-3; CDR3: CASSQGAGGRSSYEQYF; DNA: TGCGCCAGCAGCCAAGGGGCCGGAGGTAGGAGCTCCTACGAGCAATACTTC